The sequence of this TCR beta chain was determined in a study of shared T cell receptors in the human thymus. The protocol was immunoSEQ multiplex PCR, while the TCRdb copy is restricted to in-frame clones and leaves out a portion. The repertoire holds 640,000 or so clones, with about 90% as singletons. V was pared by 10 bases and J by 4 bases, with 25 bases between. The CDR3 runs to 16 residues. Germline CDR1 SGHTA, CDR2 FQGNSA. A further study also used this sample, focusing on human thymus T cells. From that paper: Donation came from healthy Finnish infants having corrective surgery for congenital heart defects. During corrective heart surgery, resections were taken, and the thymus tissue came from them. Usage of V and J genes appeared biased in thymic and blood repertoires. There were highly overlapping thymic repertoires among unrelated individuals, as related research reported.

Material: thymocytes. The TCR comes from a boy younger than two with a congenital heart defect. V is TRBV7-2 and J is TRBJ2-5; maybe TRBD2 (6 bases). The CDR3 DNA follows: TGTGCCACCGGACTAAGGGCGGGGAGCACTGGAGAGACCCAGTACTTC. It yields the protein CATGLRAGSTGETQYF.